This T cell receptor beta chain was sequenced in a study of cytomegalovirus exposure and HLA in healthy donors. The length of the CDR3 is 15 residues. Germline V CDR1 and CDR2: KGHSH, LQKENI. Trimming pared 1 base from V and 2 bases from J, leaving 12 bases between. Note on this clone: Its matching antigen is unknown.

60 Vbeta and 13 Jbeta primers were used in PCR. Sequencing used immunoSEQ multiplex PCR; TCRdb keeps in-frame clones, though not all of them. The table records around 94,000 clones, more than 60% of them present only once. There were likely unrecorded immune exposures, though donors were nominally healthy when sampled. Regarding the study as a whole: HLA alleles showed associations with around 15,000 TCR beta sequences in a later analysis, at a 0.05 false discovery rate. Follow-up analysis seemed to connect common viral pathogens with several of the most significant clusters identified.

Sequenced material: PBMCs. The chain recombines TRBV18 with TRBJ2-7; D is perhaps TRBD1 (6 bases). The receptor comes from a young man in good health and CMV-seronegative. Here the CDR3 reads CASSPRWGPPYEQYF. DNA of the CDR3: TGTGCCAGCTCACCACGCTGGGGGCCCCCCTACGAGCAGTACTTC.